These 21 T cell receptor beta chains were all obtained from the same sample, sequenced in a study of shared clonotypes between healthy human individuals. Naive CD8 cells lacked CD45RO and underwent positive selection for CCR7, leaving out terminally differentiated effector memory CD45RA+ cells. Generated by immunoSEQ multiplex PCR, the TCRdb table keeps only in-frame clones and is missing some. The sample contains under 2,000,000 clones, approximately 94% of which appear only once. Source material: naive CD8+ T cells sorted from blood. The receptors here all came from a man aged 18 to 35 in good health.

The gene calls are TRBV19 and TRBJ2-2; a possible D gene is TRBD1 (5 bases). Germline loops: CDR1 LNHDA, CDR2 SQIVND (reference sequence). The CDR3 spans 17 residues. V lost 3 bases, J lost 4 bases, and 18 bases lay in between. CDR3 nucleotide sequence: TGTGCCAGTAGTATTTCCAGGGTAGATATGGGCACCGGGGAGCTGTTTTTT. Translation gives CASSISRVDMGTGELFF.

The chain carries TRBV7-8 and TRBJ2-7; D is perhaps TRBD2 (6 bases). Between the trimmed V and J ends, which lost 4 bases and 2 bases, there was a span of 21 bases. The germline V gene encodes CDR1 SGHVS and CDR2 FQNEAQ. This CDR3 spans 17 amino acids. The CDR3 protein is CASSSLTEGSAPYEQYF. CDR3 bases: TGTGCCAGCAGCTCCCTCACGGAGGGCTCGGCCCCCTACGAGCAGTACTTC.

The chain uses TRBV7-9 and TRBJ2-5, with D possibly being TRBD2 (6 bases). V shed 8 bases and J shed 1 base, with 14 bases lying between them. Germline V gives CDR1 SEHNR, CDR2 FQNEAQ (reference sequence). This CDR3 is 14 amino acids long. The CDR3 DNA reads TGTGCCAGCGTAGAGAGCGGGCGCCAAGAGACCCAGTACTTC. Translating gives CASVESGRQETQYF.

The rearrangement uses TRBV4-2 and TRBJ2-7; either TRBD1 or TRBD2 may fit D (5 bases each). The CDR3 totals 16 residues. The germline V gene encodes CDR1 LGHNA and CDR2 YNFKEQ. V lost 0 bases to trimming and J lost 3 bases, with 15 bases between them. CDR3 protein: CASSQDGASGDYEQYF. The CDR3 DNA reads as TGTGCCAGCAGCCAAGACGGGGCCTCCGGGGACTACGAGCAGTACTTC.

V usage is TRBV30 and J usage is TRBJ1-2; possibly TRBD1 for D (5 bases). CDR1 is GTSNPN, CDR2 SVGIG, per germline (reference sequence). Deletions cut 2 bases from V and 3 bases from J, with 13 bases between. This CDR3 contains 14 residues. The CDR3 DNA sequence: TGTGCCTGGAGTTACCGCCGGGGCCACTATGGCTACACCTTC. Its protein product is CAWSYRRGHYGYTF.

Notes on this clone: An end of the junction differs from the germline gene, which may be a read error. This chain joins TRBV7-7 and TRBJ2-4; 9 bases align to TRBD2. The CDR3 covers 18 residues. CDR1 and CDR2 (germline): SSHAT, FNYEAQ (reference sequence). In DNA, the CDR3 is TGTGCTAGCAGCTTAGCGAAGACTAGCGGTCTAGCCAAAAACATTCAGTACTTC. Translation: CASSLAKTSGLAKNIQYF.

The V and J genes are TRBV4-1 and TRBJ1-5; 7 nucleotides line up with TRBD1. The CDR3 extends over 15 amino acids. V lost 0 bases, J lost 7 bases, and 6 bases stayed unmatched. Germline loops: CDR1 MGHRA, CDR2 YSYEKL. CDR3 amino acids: CASSQDSTGRQPQHF. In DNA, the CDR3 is TGCGCCAGCAGCCAAGATTCGACAGGGAGGCAGCCCCAGCATTTT.

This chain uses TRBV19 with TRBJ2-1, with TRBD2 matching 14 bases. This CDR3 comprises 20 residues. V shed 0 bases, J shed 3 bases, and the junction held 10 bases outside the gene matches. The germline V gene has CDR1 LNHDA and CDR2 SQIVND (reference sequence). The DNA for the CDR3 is TGTGCCAGTAGTATAGATATTGGAAGACTAGCGGGAGGGAGCTACAATGAGCAGTTCTTC. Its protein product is CASSIDIGRLAGGSYNEQFF.

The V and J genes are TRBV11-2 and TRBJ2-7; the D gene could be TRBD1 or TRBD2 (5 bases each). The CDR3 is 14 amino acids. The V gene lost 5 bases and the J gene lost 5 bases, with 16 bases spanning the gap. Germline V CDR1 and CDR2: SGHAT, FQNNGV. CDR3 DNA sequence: TGTGCCAGCAGCACCTGGGCTGGGGACGACGAGCAGTACTTC. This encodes CASSTWAGDDEQYF.

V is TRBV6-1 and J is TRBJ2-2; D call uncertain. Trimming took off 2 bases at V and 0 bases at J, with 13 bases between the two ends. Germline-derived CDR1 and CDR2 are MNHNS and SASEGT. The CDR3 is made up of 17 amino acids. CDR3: CASSESPGWPNTGELFF. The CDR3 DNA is TGTGCCAGCAGTGAAAGTCCCGGGTGGCCGAACACCGGGGAGCTGTTTTTT.

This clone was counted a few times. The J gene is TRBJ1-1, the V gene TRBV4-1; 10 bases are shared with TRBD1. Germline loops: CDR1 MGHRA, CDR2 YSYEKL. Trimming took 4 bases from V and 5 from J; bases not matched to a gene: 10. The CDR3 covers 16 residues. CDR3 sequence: CASSLLPRTGGTEAFF. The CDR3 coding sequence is TGCGCCAGCAGCCTCCTTCCGCGGACAGGGGGGACTGAAGCTTTCTTT.

The CDR3 DNA follows: TGCGCCAGCAGTTGGACAGGGAGCCCTTACAATGAGCAGTTCTTC. Residues: CASSWTGSPYNEQFF. This rearrangement joins TRBV10-2 to TRBJ2-1; 8 bases map to TRBD1. V was clipped by 5 bases and J by 4 bases; unmatched bases: 7. Germline V gene data show CDR1 as WSHSY and CDR2 as SAAADI. The CDR3 sequence is 15 residues long.

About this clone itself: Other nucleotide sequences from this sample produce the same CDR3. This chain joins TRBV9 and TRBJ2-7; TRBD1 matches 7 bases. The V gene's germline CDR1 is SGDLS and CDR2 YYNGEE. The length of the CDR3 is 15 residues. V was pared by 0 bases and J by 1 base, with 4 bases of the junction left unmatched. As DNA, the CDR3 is TGTGCCAGCAGCGTAGGACAGGGAGATTCCTACGAGCAGTACTTC. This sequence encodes CASSVGQGDSYEQYF.

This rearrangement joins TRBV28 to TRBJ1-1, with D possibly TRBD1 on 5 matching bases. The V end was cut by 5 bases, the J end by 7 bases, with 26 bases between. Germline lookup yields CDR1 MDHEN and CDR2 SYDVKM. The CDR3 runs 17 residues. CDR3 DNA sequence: TGTGCCAGCAGTACTAATGGGGCCGAGGGCTGGGATGTTGAAGCTTTCTTT. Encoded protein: CASSTNGAEGWDVEAFF.

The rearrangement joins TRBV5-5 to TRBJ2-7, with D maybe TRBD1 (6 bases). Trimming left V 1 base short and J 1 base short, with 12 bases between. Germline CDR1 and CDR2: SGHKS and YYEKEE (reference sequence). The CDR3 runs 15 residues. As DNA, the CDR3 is TGTGCCAGCAGCTTGTATGCCCAGGGGTCCTACGAGCAGTACTTC. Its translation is CASSLYAQGSYEQYF. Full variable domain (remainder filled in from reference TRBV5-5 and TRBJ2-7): DAGVTQSPTHLIKTRGQQVTLRCSPISGHKSVSWYQQVLGQGPQFIFQYYEKEERGRGNFPDRFSARQFPNYSSELNVNALLLGDSALYLCASSLYAQGSYEQYFGPGTRLTVT.

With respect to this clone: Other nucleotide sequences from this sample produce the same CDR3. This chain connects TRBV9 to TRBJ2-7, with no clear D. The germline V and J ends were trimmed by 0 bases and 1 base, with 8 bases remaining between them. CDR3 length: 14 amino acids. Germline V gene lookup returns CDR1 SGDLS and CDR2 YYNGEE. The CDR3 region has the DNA TGTGCCAGCAGCGTAGGGGGATTTTCCTACGAGCAGTACTTC. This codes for CASSVGGFSYEQYF.

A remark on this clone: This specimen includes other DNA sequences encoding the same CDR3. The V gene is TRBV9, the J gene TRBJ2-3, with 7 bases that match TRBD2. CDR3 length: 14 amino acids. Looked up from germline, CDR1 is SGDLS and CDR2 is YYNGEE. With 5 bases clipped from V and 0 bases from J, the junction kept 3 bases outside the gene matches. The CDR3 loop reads CASSLAGSTDTQYF. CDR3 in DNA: TGTGCCAGCAGTTTAGCGGGTAGCACAGATACGCAGTATTTT.

DNA for the CDR3: TGTGCCAGCACTGCGGGGGGACCAGATACGCAGTATTTT. This codes for CASTAGGPDTQYF. The V gene is TRBV5-4, the J gene TRBJ2-3; 8 bases are shared with TRBD2. CDR1 SGHNT and CDR2 YYREEE come from the germline V gene (reference sequence). This CDR3 spans 13 amino acids. V trimming: 6 bases; J trimming: 4 bases; junction bases outside the gene matches: 4.

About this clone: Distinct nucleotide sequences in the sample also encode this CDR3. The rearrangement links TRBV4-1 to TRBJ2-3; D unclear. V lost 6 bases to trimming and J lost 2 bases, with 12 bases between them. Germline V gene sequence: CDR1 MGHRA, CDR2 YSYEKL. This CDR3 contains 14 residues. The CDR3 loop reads CASSPDSFTDTQYF. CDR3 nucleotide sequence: TGCGCCAGCAGTCCCGACTCCTTCACAGATACGCAGTATTTT.

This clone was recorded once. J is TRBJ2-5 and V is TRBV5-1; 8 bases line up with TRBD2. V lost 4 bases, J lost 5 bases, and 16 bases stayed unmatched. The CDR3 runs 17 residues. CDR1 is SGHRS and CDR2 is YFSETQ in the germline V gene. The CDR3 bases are TGCGCCAGCAGCGCCTCTCGGGACCCGAGCGGGAGTGAGACCCAGTACTTC. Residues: CASSASRDPSGSETQYF. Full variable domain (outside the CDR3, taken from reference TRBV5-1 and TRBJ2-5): KAGVTQTPRYLIKTRGQQVTLSCSPISGHRSVSWYQQTPGQGLQFLFEYFSETQRNKGNFPGRFSGRQFSNSRSEMNVSTLELGDSALYLCASSASRDPSGSETQYFGPGTRLLVL.

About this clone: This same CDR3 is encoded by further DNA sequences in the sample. The CDR3 reads CASSLSPGGYEQYF. DNA for the CDR3: TGCGCCAGCAGCTTGAGTCCAGGGGGGTACGAGCAGTACTTC. This chain joins TRBV5-1 and TRBJ2-7; tentative D call: TRBD1 (7 bases). Germline CDR1 is SGHRS and CDR2 is YFSETQ. The V gene lost 1 base and the J gene lost 4 bases, with 12 bases spanning the gap. The CDR3 is 14 amino acids.